Here is one T cell receptor (beta chain) with its context. Its antigen is as yet unknown. The data were taken from a study of OX40 agonist ivuxolimab in advanced cancers. Here immunoSEQ multiplex PCR was the method, and the copy in TCRdb shows in-frame clones only, minus some. The sample contains some 80,000 clones, about 87% of which appear only once. Study findings and constraints: Some patients who did not respond also had low normalized T-cell clonal expansion.

The ends lost 4 bases at V and 8 bases at J; junction bases unmatched: 10. The CDR3 has 16 amino acids. The germline V gene encodes CDR1 SGHRS and CDR2 YFSETQ. The rearrangement links TRBV5-1 to TRBJ2-1, with 12 bases that match TRBD2. The sequence came from an adult with an advanced solid tumor such as melanoma, head and neck, liver or kidney cancer. This specimen was CD4+ or CD8+ T cells sorted from blood, taken in a trial of the OX40 agonist ivuxolimab. CDR3 sequence reads: CASSQRLAGVVDEQFF. The CDR3 nucleotides are TGCGCCAGCAGCCAAAGACTAGCGGGAGTAGTCGATGAGCAGTTCTTC.